The 8 T cell receptor beta chains below come from one sample, sequenced in a study of blood T cell repertoires in COVID-19. Assay used: immunoSEQ multiplex PCR; TCRdb lists only in-frame clones, some missing. The sample holds 150,000 or so clones, less than 85% seen once. The sample was peripheral blood. These receptors were collected from a woman aged 40 to 50 with COVID-19, enrolled during active disease.

The gene calls are TRBV27 and TRBJ1-1; 7 bases are shared with TRBD1. The CDR3 is 17 residues long. From germline, CDR1 is MNHEY and CDR2 SMNVEV (reference sequence). Trimming at V came to 5 bases and at J to 3 bases, leaving 15 bases not matched to a gene. The DNA for the CDR3 is TGTGCCAGCAGTCGCAACCCAGGGGGGCTTGGGGACACTGAAGCTTTCTTT. Residues: CASSRNPGGLGDTEAFF.

This chain uses TRBV18 with TRBJ2-5; D is perhaps TRBD1 (5 bases). The CDR3 has 16 residues. Germline V gene data show CDR1 as KGHSH and CDR2 as LQKENI. V lost 0 bases and J lost 5, with 16 bases in between. The CDR3 loop is CASSPPKTAITETQYF. CDR3 bases: TGTGCCAGCTCACCACCAAAGACAGCGATCACGGAGACCCAGTACTTC.

V usage is TRBV4-1 and J usage is TRBJ2-1; no clear D gene. From germline, CDR1 is MGHRA and CDR2 YSYEKL. This CDR3 region has 12 residues. Trimming took off 4 bases at V and 8 bases at J, with 9 bases between the two ends. The CDR3 DNA reads as TGCGCCAGCAGCCTACTTGTGGATGAGCAGTTCTTC. Its translation is CASSLLVDEQFF.

V gene TRBV19 combines with J gene TRBJ2-3, with a possible D match to TRBD1 (7 bases). V lost 8 bases and J lost 6, with 21 bases in between. The CDR3 has 15 residues. CDR1 and CDR2 (germline): LNHDA, SQIVND (reference sequence). CDR3 in amino acids: CASDAGQALADTQYF. The CDR3 DNA reads TGTGCCAGTGATGCAGGACAGGCCCTAGCGGATACGCAGTATTTT.

This sequence joins TRBV7-3 and TRBJ1-1, with D possibly matching TRBD1 (5 bases). V gave up 1 base and J gave up 4 bases, with 7 bases separating them. This CDR3 spans 13 amino acids. The V gene's germline CDR1 is SGHTA and CDR2 FQGTGA. CDR3 residues: CASSLNRGTEAFF. DNA of the CDR3: TGTGCCAGCAGCTTAAATAGGGGCACTGAAGCTTTCTTT.

This clone was counted a few times. The chain couples TRBV30 to TRBJ2-7; perhaps TRBD2 as D (5 bases). Germline V gene sequence: CDR1 GTSNPN, CDR2 SVGIG (reference sequence). CDR3 length equals 13 residues. The V and J ends lost 2 bases and 4 bases respectively, with 12 bases between them. The CDR3 loop reads CAWSFRSGYEQYF. The CDR3 DNA sequence: TGTGCCTGGAGTTTCCGATCGGGGTACGAGCAGTACTTC.

The V call is TRBV4-3, the J call TRBJ2-3; D might be TRBD1 (6 bases). The germline V gene has CDR1 LGHNA and CDR2 YSLEER. The CDR3 totals 16 residues. V was shortened by 4 bases and J by 1 base, with 15 bases between the two germline ends. CDR3 sequence reads: CASSRAGEGGTDTQYF. CDR3 DNA: TGCGCCAGCAGCCGAGCAGGGGAAGGAGGCACAGATACGCAGTATTTT.

In this sample, this clone turned up a few times. V and J are TRBV15 and TRBJ2-3; TRBD2 is a possible D gene (5 bases). In germline, CDR1 is LNHNV, CDR2 YYDKDF (reference sequence). Trimming shortened V by 3 bases and J by 5 bases, and 15 bases separated the two germline ends. This CDR3 spans 15 amino acids. The CDR3 bases are TGTGCCACCAGCAGCTTCCGGGAAAAGGGAGATACGCAGTATTTT. The encoded protein is CATSSFREKGDTQYF.